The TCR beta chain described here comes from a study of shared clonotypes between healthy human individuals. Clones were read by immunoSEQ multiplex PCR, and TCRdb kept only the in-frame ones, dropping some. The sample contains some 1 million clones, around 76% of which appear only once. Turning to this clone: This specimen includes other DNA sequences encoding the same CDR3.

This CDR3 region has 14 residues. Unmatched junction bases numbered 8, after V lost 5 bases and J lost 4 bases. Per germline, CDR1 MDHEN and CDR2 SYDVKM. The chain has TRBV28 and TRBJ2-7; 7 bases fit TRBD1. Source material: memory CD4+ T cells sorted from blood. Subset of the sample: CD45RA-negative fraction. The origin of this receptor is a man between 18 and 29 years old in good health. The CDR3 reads CASSRTGPYYEQYF. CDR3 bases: TGTGCCAGCAGTCGGACAGGCCCGTATTACGAGCAGTACTTC.